This TCR beta chain appears in the sequencing data of a study of blood T cell repertoires in COVID-19. At the level of the study: Donors in the United States, Italy and Spain gave samples during acute or convalescent COVID-19.

Looked up from germline, CDR1 is SGHTA and CDR2 is FQGNSA. The V gene lost 1 base and the J gene lost 8 bases, with 9 bases spanning the gap. This CDR3 is built from 13 residues. Seattle participants joined during active infection and were tracked over time. Original data processing: Nucleated cell number was recorded as an estimate derived from reference gene primer amplification. TCRdb's copy holds only in-frame clones and misses some; the assay was immunoSEQ multiplex PCR. D and trimming were read from the DNA, whereas the V and J calls and clone size are those reported in that table. The table has more than 200,000 clones, approximately 86% seen once.

The rearrangement joins TRBV7-2 to TRBJ2-1; no clear D gene. This sequence originates from a woman in her sixties with COVID-19, enrolled during active disease. Sequencing was done on a sample of peripheral blood. CDR3 DNA: TGTGCCAGCAGCTTAGGAACGGTTGATGAGCAGTTCTTC. Translated: CASSLGTVDEQFF.